Listed below are T cell receptor beta chains from one sample, sequenced in a study of identical twins. TCRdb itself ran the 5' RACE reads through MiXCR, one entry per CDR3 protein. The table has 310,000 or so distinct CDR3 sequences, about 8.3% seen once. The sample was also linked to a second study, of yellow fever vaccine responses in identical twins.

The sample consisted of memory (CD45RO+) T cells sorted from blood. Receptors were obtained from a woman aged 18-30 years in good health. The CDR3 runs from the conserved cysteine through the conserved F or W. The D gene is left open where the match is weak. Clone size is given for some rows only: seen once, a few or many times, or a class if the clone is expanded.

>TRBD1|many|16|TRBV24-1|TRBJ2-1
CATSDTGQGSYNEQFF
TGTGCCACCAGTGATACGGGACAGGGTTCCTACAATGAGCAGTTCTTC
>NA|many|14|TRBV11-2|TRBJ2-3
CASSFGTFTDTQYF
TGTGCCAGCAGCTTTGGGACTTTCACAGATACGCAGTATTTT
>TRBD2|many|15|TRBV4-2|TRBJ2-1
CASSTTSGTYNEQFF
TGTGCCAGCAGTACGACTAGCGGAACCTACAATGAGCAGTTCTTC
>TRBD2|few|16|TRBV9|TRBJ2-3
CASSTRGGGAADTQYF
TGTGCCAGCAGCACACGAGGCGGGGGGGCGGCAGATACGCAGTATTTT
>NA|NA|13|TRBV6-2/TRBV6-3|TRBJ2-4
CASSYDAKNIQYF
TGTGCCAGCAGTTACGACGCCAAAAACATTCAGTACTTC
>NA|many|14|TRBV4-1|TRBJ1-2
CASSQDLQAYGYTF
TGCGCCAGCAGCCAAGATTTGCAGGCCTATGGCTACACCTTC
>TRBD2|few|16|TRBV20-1|TRBJ2-1
CSARGLAGSPYNEQFF
TGCAGTGCTAGAGGACTAGCGGGAAGCCCCTACAATGAGCAGTTCTTC
>NA|NA|13|TRBV28|TRBJ1-2
CASSFRTAYGYTF
TGTGCCAGCAGTTTTAGGACAGCCTATGGCTACACCTTC
>NA|few|15|TRBV3-1|TRBJ2-3
CASSLRGTARDTQYF
TGTGCCAGCAGCCTTCGGGGGACGGCTAGAGATACGCAGTATTTT
>NA|few|13|TRBV3-1|TRBJ1-4
CASSQQVNEDPFF
TGTGCCAGCAGCCAACAGGTGAACGAGGATCCGTTTTTT
>TRBD2|few|13|TRBV5-5|TRBJ2-1
CASSRPSGVEQFF
TGTGCCAGCAGCCGCCCTAGCGGGGTGGAGCAGTTCTTC
>TRBD2|NA|12|TRBV15|TRBJ2-7
CATGLAGGEQYF
TGTGCCACCGGACTAGCGGGAGGGGAGCAGTACTTC
>TRBD1|many|14|TRBV7-8|TRBJ1-1
CASSGRTGDTEAFF
TGTGCCAGCAGCGGGCGAACAGGGGACACTGAAGCTTTCTTT
>NA|few|18|TRBV28|TRBJ2-2
CASSFVGKGLSNTGELFF
TGTGCCAGCAGTTTTGTGGGGAAGGGCCTCTCGAACACCGGGGAGCTGTTTTTT
>NA|many|14|TRBV4-2|TRBJ1-5
CASGAAGDNQPQHF
TGTGCCAGCGGGGCCGCAGGGGATAATCAGCCCCAGCATTTT
>NA|NA|14|TRBV9|TRBJ1-4
CASSAGTTNEKLFF
TGTGCCAGCAGCGCGGGGACTACTAATGAAAAACTGTTTTTT
>TRBD1|many|15|TRBV12-3/TRBV12-4|TRBJ2-7
CASSFVETGPYEQYF
TGTGCCAGCAGTTTTGTCGAGACAGGGCCCTACGAGCAGTACTTC
>NA|NA|13|TRBV13|TRBJ1-6
CASSSSSQSPLHF
TGTGCCAGCAGCTCCTCCAGTCAATCACCCCTCCACTTT
>NA|NA|14|TRBV2|TRBJ1-2
CASSPQTRSGGYTF
TGTGCCAGCAGTCCCCAGACCCGGAGCGGTGGCTACACCTTC
>NA|many|13|TRBV3-1|TRBJ1-2
CASSPLENNGYTF
TGTGCCAGCAGCCCTCTGGAGAATAATGGCTACACCTTC
>TRBD1|NA|14|TRBV11-2|TRBJ2-1
CASSLQGASDEQFF
TGTGCCAGCAGCCTACAGGGGGCGTCGGATGAGCAGTTCTTC
>NA|many|10|TRBV29-1|TRBJ2-3
CSVLEDTQYF
TGCAGCGTTCTCGAGGATACGCAGTATTTT
>TRBD1|few|15|TRBV18|TRBJ2-2
CASSRGQGYTGELFF
TGTGCCAGCTCACGCGGACAGGGATACACCGGGGAGCTGTTTTTT
>TRBD1|NA|15|TRBV6-1|TRBJ2-7
CASSDRTGESYEQYF
TGTGCCAGCAGTGATCGTACAGGGGAGTCCTACGAGCAGTACTTC
>TRBD2|few|15|TRBV5-1|TRBJ2-1
CASSTWTSGTNEQFF
TGCGCCAGCAGCACCTGGACTAGCGGGACGAATGAGCAGTTCTTC
>NA|NA|11|TRBV10-3|TRBJ1-1
CAISHGVEAFF
TGTGCCATCAGCCACGGGGTTGAAGCTTTCTTT
>NA|NA|16|TRBV6-5|TRBJ2-4
CASSYASGGGRDIQYF
TGTGCCAGCAGTTACGCCTCTGGGGGGGGCAGGGACATTCAGTACTTC
>NA|NA|17|TRBV14|TRBJ1-5
CASSQEGTGTDNQPQHF
TGTGCCAGCAGCCAAGAAGGAACGGGTACGGACAATCAGCCCCAGCATTTT
>NA|NA|16|TRBV7-3|TRBJ2-2
CASSPTNGGQGGELFF
TGTGCCAGCAGCCCCACGAACGGGGGGCAAGGCGGGGAGCTGTTTTTT
>NA|few|14|TRBV6-1|TRBJ2-2
CASSRDPNTGELFF
TGTGCCAGCAGTCGGGACCCAAACACCGGGGAGCTGTTTTTT
>NA|NA|16|TRBV4-2|TRBJ2-3
CASSQVTLASTDTQYF
TGTGCCAGCAGCCAAGTGACACTAGCTAGCACAGATACGCAGTATTTT
>TRBD2|few|15|TRBV4-1|TRBJ2-5
CASSPDSGRTETQYF
TGCGCCAGCAGCCCCGATAGCGGGAGGACGGAGACCCAGTACTTC
>TRBD1|NA|13|TRBV20-1|TRBJ2-3
CSAGTGSRDTQYF
TGCAGTGCCGGGACAGGGAGTAGAGATACGCAGTATTTT
>TRBD1|many|13|TRBV2|TRBJ1-5
CASSETGEQPQHF
TGTGCCAGCAGTGAGACAGGGGAACAGCCCCAGCATTTT
>TRBD2|few|16|TRBV11-2|TRBJ2-3
CASSATGTSYTDTQYF
TGTGCCAGCAGCGCCACCGGGACTAGTTACACAGATACGCAGTATTTT
>NA|many|13|TRBV4-1|TRBJ2-5
CASSQTRGETQYF
TGCGCCAGCAGCCAGACGAGGGGGGAGACCCAGTACTTC
>NA|few|15|TRBV5-5|TRBJ1-4
CASSLMAATNEKLFF
TGTGCCAGCAGCTTGATGGCAGCAACTAATGAAAAACTGTTTTTT
>NA|many|13|TRBV7-2|TRBJ2-4
CASSLERMNIQYF
TGTGCCAGCAGCCTAGAAAGGATGAACATTCAGTACTTC
>NA|few|16|TRBV18|TRBJ2-6
CASSPNPGAGANVLTF
TGTGCCAGCTCACCAAATCCGGGAGCTGGGGCCAACGTCCTGACTTTC
>NA|few|12|TRBV7-9|TRBJ2-7
CASSQGRSEQYF
TGTGCCAGCAGCCAGGGGAGGTCCGAGCAGTACTTC
>NA|few|19|TRBV11-1|TRBJ2-2
CASSLFRVLGAPNTGELFF
TGTGCCAGCAGCTTATTTCGGGTGTTAGGAGCCCCGAACACCGGGGAGCTGTTTTTT
>NA|many|17|TRBV4-1|TRBJ2-1
CASSQEGASLGYNEQFF
TGCGCCAGCAGCCAAGAAGGTGCTAGCTTGGGCTACAATGAGCAGTTCTTC
>NA|NA|15|TRBV11-3|TRBJ2-3
CASSLDGQSTDTQYF
TGTGCCAGCAGCTTAGACGGCCAAAGTACAGATACGCAGTATTTT
>TRBD1|many|14|TRBV5-1|TRBJ2-7
CASSDRTGGDEQYF
TGCGCCAGCAGCGATAGGACAGGGGGCGACGAGCAGTACTTC
>TRBD2|few|13|TRBV20-1|TRBJ2-7
CSAEGLAPYEQYF
TGCAGTGCCGAGGGACTAGCGCCGTACGAGCAGTACTTC
>NA|NA|13|TRBV24-1|TRBJ2-2
CATSVEVTGELFF
TGTGCCACCAGTGTTGAGGTCACCGGGGAGCTGTTTTTT
>NA|many|16|TRBV21-1|TRBJ2-3
CASTRSPRAGTDTQYF
TGTGCCAGCACGCGGTCCCCGAGGGCAGGCACAGATACGCAGTATTTT
>NA|few|13|TRBV28|TRBJ2-3
CASKGRSTDTQYF
TGTGCCAGCAAAGGGAGAAGCACAGATACGCAGTATTTT
>TRBD2|NA|14|TRBV20-1|TRBJ2-2
CSAPFGGGAGELFF
TGCAGTGCCCCATTCGGCGGGGGGGCAGGGGAGCTGTTTTTT
>NA|many|13|TRBV12-3/TRBV12-4|TRBJ2-5
CASSSLAWETQYF
TGTGCCAGCAGTTCGCTAGCGTGGGAGACCCAGTACTTC
>NA|few|15|TRBV18|TRBJ1-3
CASSKWDTSGNTIYF
TGTGCCAGCTCAAAATGGGACACCTCTGGAAACACCATATATTTT
>NA|many|11|TRBV2|TRBJ2-1
CASGYRDEQFF
TGTGCCAGCGGGTATCGAGATGAGCAGTTCTTC
>NA|few|15|TRBV5-5|TRBJ2-1
CASSLSQTSYNEQFF
TGTGCCAGCAGCTTGTCCCAGACCTCCTACAATGAGCAGTTCTTC
>NA|NA|13|TRBV7-3|TRBJ2-2
CASSLRVTGELFF
TGTGCCAGCAGCTTAAGAGTCACCGGGGAGCTGTTTTTT
>NA|NA|12|TRBV7-9|TRBJ2-5
CASSPRPEPTVF
TGTGCCAGCAGCCCACGCCCCGAGCCCACTGTCTTC